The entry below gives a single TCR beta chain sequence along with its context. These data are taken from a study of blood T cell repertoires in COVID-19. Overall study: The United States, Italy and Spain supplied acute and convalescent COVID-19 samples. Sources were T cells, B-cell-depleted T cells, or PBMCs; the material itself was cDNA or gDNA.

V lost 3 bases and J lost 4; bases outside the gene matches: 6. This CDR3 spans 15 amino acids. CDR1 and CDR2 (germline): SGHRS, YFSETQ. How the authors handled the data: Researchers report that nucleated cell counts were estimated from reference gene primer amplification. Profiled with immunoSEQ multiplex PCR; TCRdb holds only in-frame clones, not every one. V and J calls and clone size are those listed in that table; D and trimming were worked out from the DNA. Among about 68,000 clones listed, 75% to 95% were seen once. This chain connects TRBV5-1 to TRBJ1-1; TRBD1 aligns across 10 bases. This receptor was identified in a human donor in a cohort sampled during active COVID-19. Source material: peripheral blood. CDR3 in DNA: TGCGCCAGCAGCTCCAGACAGGGGGCCCCCACTGAAGCTTTCTTT. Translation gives CASSSRQGAPTEAFF.